A single sample is the source of the 29 T cell receptor beta chains below, sequenced in a study of early T cells in non-severe SARS-CoV-2 infection. TCRdb recomputed calls from the 5' RACE reads with MiXCR, one row per CDR3 protein. The data contain roughly 49,000 distinct CDR3 sequences, about 4.6% of them seen just once; the ten biggest clones take up around 6%. Source material: whole blood. Receptors originate from an adult who was a healthcare worker with PCR-confirmed SARS-CoV-2 infection or an uninfected control (not recorded which).

This clonotype was observed at least ten times. This chain joins TRBV10-3 and TRBJ1-6; D might be TRBD1 (5 bases). From germline, CDR1 is ENHRY and CDR2 SYGVKD. Trimming stripped 10 bases from V and 7 bases from J, with 17 bases between. The CDR3 length is 14 residues. As DNA, the CDR3 is TGTGCCACCGCGACAGAAACCCGAAATTCACCCCTCCACTTT. It codes for CATATETRNSPLHF.

This clonotype was seen at least ten times. The V and J genes are TRBV6-5 and TRBJ1-2; D is unresolved. Trimming removed 0 bases from V and 3 bases from J, with 8 bases in between. Germline V gene data show CDR1 as MNHEY and CDR2 as SVGAGI. The CDR3 runs 14 residues. The CDR3: CASSYSRNYYGYTF. In nucleotides, the CDR3 is TGTGCCAGCAGTTACTCTCGTAACTACTATGGCTACACCTTC.

The chain combines TRBV7-2 with TRBJ2-1, with 12 bases aligning to TRBD2. This CDR3 spans 15 amino acids. The ends lost 4 bases at V and 10 bases at J; junction bases unmatched: 8. Per germline, CDR1 SGHTA and CDR2 FQGNSA. Written as DNA, the CDR3 is TGTGCCAGCAGCTCCCGACTAGCGGGAGACCGGGAGCAGTTCTTC. Encoded protein: CASSSRLAGDREQFF.

This clonotype was seen ten or more times. The CDR3 region is CASSSGFRGSYEQYF. CDR3 DNA: TGTGCCAGCAGCTCCGGCTTTAGAGGCTCCTACGAGCAGTACTTC. J is TRBJ2-7 and V is TRBV12-3 or TRBV12-4; D remains ambiguous. Between the trimmed V and J ends, which lost 6 bases and 0 bases, there was a span of 15 bases. This CDR3 is 15 amino acids long.

Many counts were recorded for this clonotype. The chain combines TRBV20-1 with TRBJ1-4; 9 bases map to TRBD1. CDR1 and CDR2 (germline): DFQATT, SNEGSKA (reference sequence). Trimming removed 5 bases from V and 11 bases from J; junction bases left unmatched: 12. The CDR3 has 14 residues. The CDR3 protein is CSASTGTGHMKLFF. The DNA of the CDR3 is TGCAGTGCTTCCACCGGGACAGGGCATATGAAACTGTTTTTT.

This clonotype was counted at least ten times. DNA of the CDR3: TGTGCCACCAGTGATCCCTTACGGGGCTACGAGCAGTACTTC. Translating gives CATSDPLRGYEQYF. The chain links TRBV24-1 to TRBJ2-7; D perhaps matches TRBD2 (5 bases). CDR3 length equals 14 residues. Looked up from germline, CDR1 is KGHDR and CDR2 is SFDVKD. Trimming removed 3 bases from V and 3 bases from J, with 11 bases in between.

This clonotype was detected many times. This rearrangement joins TRBV5-4 to TRBJ1-4; D gene ambiguous. V was clipped by 3 bases and J by 6 bases, with 15 bases between them. CDR1 and CDR2 (germline): SGHNT, YYREEE (reference sequence). The CDR3 length is 15 residues. The CDR3: CASSSQKGGDEKLFF. For the CDR3, the DNA is TGTGCCAGCAGCTCGCAAAAGGGTGGGGATGAAAAACTGTTTTTT.

This clonotype has more than one count but fewer than ten. The gene calls are TRBV20-1 and TRBJ1-5; D might be TRBD1 (6 bases). V gave up 6 bases and J gave up 0 bases, with 18 bases separating them. The CDR3 loop spans 16 amino acids. Germline V lookup: CDR1 DFQATT, CDR2 SNEGSKA (reference sequence). CDR3 sequence (DNA): TGCAGTGCGGGAACCGGGACACCTTATAGCAATCAGCCCCAGCATTTT. It yields the protein CSAGTGTPYSNQPQHF.

The sample holds many counts of this clonotype. The CDR3 sequence is CASNRPSLTDTQYF. Written as DNA, the CDR3 is TGTGCCAGCAACCGGCCATCCCTTACAGATACGCAGTATTTT. The chain recombines TRBV6-6 with TRBJ2-3; no definite D call. Looked up from germline, CDR1 is MNHNY and CDR2 is SVGAGI (reference sequence). The CDR3 runs to 14 residues. Trimming removed 7 bases at V and 3 bases at J, with 14 bases between.

The chain employs TRBV7-3 and TRBJ1-2; D remains ambiguous. The CDR3 has 13 amino acids. Per germline, CDR1 SGHTA and CDR2 FQGTGA. Trimming cost V 2 bases and J 4 bases, with 8 bases left between them. The chain's CDR3 is CASSLSPGYGYTF. The CDR3 nucleotides read TGTGCCAGCAGCTTATCTCCCGGCTATGGCTACACCTTC.

The sample holds a few counts of this clonotype. This sequence joins TRBV20-1 and TRBJ2-7; 9 positions match TRBD1. Per germline, CDR1 DFQATT and CDR2 SNEGSKA (reference sequence). The CDR3 extends over 18 amino acids. V lost 1 base, J lost 3 bases, and 16 bases stayed unmatched. The DNA for the CDR3 is TGCAGTGCTAGAGCCTCACACCGACCCGGGACAGGGCTCTACGAGCAGTACTTC. This sequence encodes CSARASHRPGTGLYEQYF.

This clonotype occurred a few times. The rearrangement joins TRBV12-3 or TRBV12-4 to TRBJ2-1, with unresolved D. This CDR3 contains 13 residues. Trimming removed 1 base from V and 9 bases from J, with 10 bases in between. CDR3 bases: TGTGCCAGCAGTTTAGTTAGCAGCACTGAGCAGTTCTTC. This sequence encodes CASSLVSSTEQFF.

This clonotype has ten or more counts. The junction does not match germline at one end; this may be a read error. This CDR3 is CSAQDSGTSAYNEQFF. As DNA, the CDR3 is TGCAGTGCTCAGGACTCCGGGACTAGCGCATACAATGAGCAATTCTTC. J is TRBJ2-1 and V is TRBV20-1; 10 bases align to TRBD2. The CDR3 is 16 amino acids. Per germline, CDR1 DFQATT and CDR2 SNEGSKA (reference sequence).

This clonotype was found a few times. The chain recombines TRBV5-1 with TRBJ2-7; 9 bases are shared with TRBD1. After removal of 4 bases from V and 3 bases from J, the junction contained 8 bases not matched to a gene. The CDR3 covers 15 residues. The germline V gene has CDR1 SGHRS and CDR2 YFSETQ. Written as DNA, the CDR3 is TGCGCCAGCAGCCAGGGACAGGGCCCCCTCTACGAGCAGTACTTC. It is translated as CASSQGQGPLYEQYF.

This clonotype was seen ten or more times. The J gene is TRBJ2-7, the V gene TRBV5-1; 8 bases are a match to TRBD1. The CDR3 contains 15 residues. Looked up from germline, CDR1 is SGHRS and CDR2 is YFSETQ. The J segment lost 1 base and the V segment lost 3 bases, leaving 6 bases of the junction unmatched. The CDR3 coding sequence is TGCGCCAGCAGCTCTAGCCGGACAGGGTCCTACGAGCAGTACTTC. Protein product: CASSSSRTGSYEQYF.

This clonotype showed up many times. The chain has TRBV29-1 and TRBJ1-2, with 9 bases identical to TRBD1. CDR1 is SQVTM and CDR2 is ANQGSEA in the germline V gene. Unmatched junction bases numbered 12, after V lost 8 bases and J lost 5 bases. The CDR3 length is 14 residues. The CDR3 DNA reads TGCAGCATGGGGACAGGGACTCCTCCTTATGGCTACACCTTC. It yields the protein CSMGTGTPPYGYTF.

This clonotype was counted ten times or more. The rearrangement joins TRBV6-2 or TRBV6-3 to TRBJ2-7; D not certain. V dropped 7 bases and J dropped 6 bases, with 16 bases sitting between them. The germline V gene has CDR1 MNHEY and CDR2 SVGEGT. The CDR3 spans 13 residues. As DNA, the CDR3 is TGTGCCAGCACCCACCCACCGGCGGTCGAGCAGTACTTC. Protein: CASTHPPAVEQYF.

Ten or more counts support this clonotype. The chain links TRBV10-3 to TRBJ2-1, with 8 bases fitting TRBD2. J lost 5 bases, V lost 10 bases, and 10 bases had no gene match. Germline CDR1 ENHRY, CDR2 SYGVKD. This CDR3 has 14 residues. The CDR3 DNA sequence: TGTGCCACAACCGGGACTAGAGATGACAATGAGCAGTTCTTC. Translated: CATTGTRDDNEQFF.

This clonotype was counted a few times. This chain uses TRBV12-3 or TRBV12-4 with TRBJ2-1, with D maybe TRBD2 (5 bases). V gave up 1 base and J gave up 2 bases, with 6 bases separating them. CDR3 length: 14 residues. CDR3 amino acids: CASSLGTPYNEQFF. In DNA form, the CDR3 reads TGTGCCAGCAGTTTAGGGACTCCCTACAATGAGCAGTTCTTC.

This clonotype was counted ten times or more. The chain has TRBV5-1 and TRBJ1-1, with D maybe TRBD1 (5 bases). CDR1 and CDR2 from the germline V gene are SGHRS and YFSETQ. The germline V and J ends were trimmed by 4 bases and 1 base, with 14 bases remaining between them. The CDR3 covers 15 residues. CDR3 sequence (DNA): TGCGCCAGCAGCGACAGACAAGGGAAGAACACTGAAGCTTTCTTT. The encoded protein is CASSDRQGKNTEAFF.

A remark on this clonotype: Since a much larger clone is just one base distant, this may be a read error. The J gene is TRBJ2-3, the V gene TRBV12-3 or TRBV12-4; a possible D gene is TRBD2 (5 bases). There are 16 residues in the CDR3. The CDR3 protein is CASCLGVQSYTDTQYF. In DNA, the CDR3 is TGTGCCAGCTGTTTGGGAGTACAGAGTTACACAGATACGCAGTATTTT.

This chain connects TRBV6-6 to TRBJ2-1; TRBD1 matches 11 bases. V was clipped by 6 bases and J by 2 bases; unmatched bases: 9. Germline V gives CDR1 MNHNY, CDR2 SVGAGI (reference sequence). The CDR3 is made up of 17 amino acids. The CDR3 region is CASSRRTGGFTYNEQFF. The CDR3 nucleotides read TGTGCCAGCAGCCGGAGGACAGGGGGCTTCACCTACAATGAGCAGTTCTTC.

This clonotype was observed many times. J is TRBJ2-1 and V is TRBV19; 11 nucleotides match TRBD2. CDR3 length equals 18 residues. Germline trimming cut 4 bases from V and 2 bases from J; bases unmatched to any gene: 10. Germline V CDR1 and CDR2: LNHDA, SQIVND (reference sequence). CDR3 DNA: TGTGCCAGTAGTACCCTACCGGGACTAGCGGTCCCCTACAATGAGCAGTTCTTC. Its translation is CASSTLPGLAVPYNEQFF. Combining the CDR3 with reference TRBV19 and TRBJ2-1 gives the whole variable domain DGGITQSPKYLFRKEGQNVTLSCEQNLNHDAMYWYRQDPGQGLRLIYYSQIVNDFQKGDIAEGYSVSREKKESFPLTVTSAQKNPTAFYLCASSTLPGLAVPYNEQFFGPGTRLTVL.

This clonotype was detected many times. The chain is built from TRBV7-2 and TRBJ2-1; the match to TRBD2 covers 11 bases. This CDR3 has 16 residues. Germline CDR1 and CDR2: SGHTA and FQGNSA. V lost 5 bases, J lost 7 bases, and 10 bases stayed unmatched. The CDR3 DNA sequence: TGTGCCAGCAGCCAAAGTAGCGGGAGGGCGCGAAATGAGCAGTTCTTC. This gives the protein CASSQSSGRARNEQFF. Filled out from reference TRBV7-2 and TRBJ2-1, the complete variable domain reads GAGVSQSPSNKVTEKGKDVELRCDPISGHTALYWYRQSLGQGLEFLIYFQGNSAPDKSGLPSDRFSAERTGGSVSTLTIQRTQQEDSAVYLCASSQSSGRARNEQFFGPGTRLTVL.

At least ten counts were recorded for this clonotype. This chain joins TRBV24-1 and TRBJ2-3; 8 nucleotides agree with TRBD2. In germline, CDR1 is KGHDR, CDR2 SFDVKD. The CDR3 extends over 18 amino acids. V gave up 2 bases and J gave up 5 bases; unmatched junction bases: 14. CDR3 DNA: TGTGCCACCAGTGATTCGACCCGGGGGGGTGCTGGGGAAGATACGCAGTATTTT. Translation: CATSDSTRGGAGEDTQYF.

This clonotype occurred many times. This rearrangement joins TRBV11-1 to TRBJ1-1; no clear D. The CDR3 totals 13 residues. The V gene lost 1 base and the J gene lost 1 base, with 4 bases spanning the gap. Germline V gene data show CDR1 as SGHAT and CDR2 as FQDESV (reference sequence). In DNA, the CDR3 is TGTGCCAGCAGCTTAGGGAGGAACACTGAAGCTTTCTTT. Translated: CASSLGRNTEAFF.

This clonotype has at least ten counts. The chain couples TRBV4-2 to TRBJ1-1; the match to TRBD1 covers 9 bases. The germline V gene has CDR1 LGHNA and CDR2 YNFKEQ. The CDR3 covers 17 residues. The trim removed 1 base at V and 1 base at J, leaving 7 bases unmatched. CDR3 DNA: TGTGCCAGCAGCCAAGGCCCTGGGGACAGGGCGAACACTGAAGCTTTCTTT. Translated: CASSQGPGDRANTEAFF.

There are a few counts of this clonotype. The chain uses TRBV7-6 and TRBJ2-2; TRBD2 matches 8 bases. The V segment lost 1 base and the J segment 3 bases; nucleotides outside the gene matches: 10. Looked up from germline, CDR1 is SGHVS and CDR2 is FNYEAQ. This CDR3 comprises 18 residues. This CDR3 is CASSLGLAGQIYTGELFF. The CDR3, as DNA: TGTGCCAGCAGCTTAGGGCTAGCGGGCCAAATCTACACCGGGGAGCTGTTTTTT.

At least ten counts were recorded for this clonotype. The chain has TRBV20-1 and TRBJ2-3; 8 nucleotides line up with TRBD2. V dropped 3 bases and J dropped 5; count of bases not matched to a gene: 10. Germline loops: CDR1 DFQATT, CDR2 SNEGSKA (reference sequence). The CDR3 spans 15 residues. In nucleotides, the CDR3 is TGCAGTGCTAGGTGGACGGCGGGAGGAGGAGATACGCAGTATTTT. Translation: CSARWTAGGGDTQYF.